What follows is one T cell receptor beta chain and its context. Its antigen is unidentified. Amplified regions were TCR beta CDR3 sequences from RNA transcripts. In the first-round RT-PCR of the TCR CDR3, the HTBI primer set was used. TCRdb itself ran the multiplex PCR reads through MiXCR, one entry per CDR3 protein. Of about 360,000 distinct CDR3 sequences detected, 25% appear once; the ten largest clones hold roughly 70%. V gave up 3 bases and J gave up 9 bases, with 12 bases separating them. Germline CDR1 is KGHSH and CDR2 is LQKENI. This CDR3 spans 13 amino acids. Clinical symptoms, serum thyroxine, TRAb, thyroid ultrasound and orbital computed tomography established diagnosis. This specimen belongs to a study of T cells in Graves' hyperthyroidism and ophthalmopathy. About the research overall: Peripheral blood was collected at initial diagnosis, before any treatment. Study outcomes and limitations: Most thyroid clonotypes with frequency above 0.001 were detected in blood.

The V and J genes are TRBV18 and TRBJ2-1; unclear D gene. This clonotype was sampled from a man in his fifties or sixties with Graves' hyperthyroidism. What was sequenced was blood. The CDR3 sequence: CASSPSSRAEQFF. DNA of the CDR3: TGTGCCAGCTCACCTAGCTCCCGTGCTGAGCAGTTCTTC.